Presented here are 26 T cell receptor beta chains from one specimen sequenced in a study of T cell responses to AZD1222 COVID-19 vaccine. Profiled with immunoSEQ multiplex PCR; TCRdb holds only in-frame clones, not every one. This sample carries about 120,000 clones, 84% of them seen once, and the ten largest clones take approximately 26%. The sequences come from peripheral blood, collected 28 days after the second AZD1222 dose. The receptors come from an adult who received the AZD1222 COVID-19 vaccine.

For the CDR3, the DNA is TGTGCCTGGAGTGTTGGCAGGGGGACTGAAGCTTTCTTT. It encodes CAWSVGRGTEAFF. This chain connects TRBV30 to TRBJ1-1; 7 bases match TRBD1. This CDR3 is 13 amino acids long. Germline loops: CDR1 GTSNPN, CDR2 SVGIG (reference sequence). The V gene end was trimmed by 0 bases and the J gene end by 5 bases; junction bases not matched to a gene: 3.

The chain employs TRBV2 and TRBJ1-1; tentative D call: TRBD1 (6 bases). The germline V gene has CDR1 SNHLY and CDR2 FYNNEI. V lost 4 bases and J lost 4, with 10 bases in between. This CDR3 is 13 amino acids long. The DNA of the CDR3 is TGTGCCAGCAGTGTACAGGGTACCACTGAAGCTTTCTTT. Its protein is CASSVQGTTEAFF.

The V and J genes are TRBV6-2 or TRBV6-3 and TRBJ2-7, with 7 bases lining up with TRBD1. Germline trimming cut 6 bases from V and 5 bases from J; bases unmatched to any gene: 13. In germline, CDR1 is MNHEY, CDR2 SVGEGT. This CDR3 is built from 15 residues. The CDR3 reads CASSLWDSSIHEQYF. In DNA form, the CDR3 reads TGTGCCAGCAGCCTCTGGGACAGTTCTATCCACGAGCAGTACTTC.

V and J are TRBV19 and TRBJ1-5, with D unresolved. This CDR3 has 13 amino acids. CDR1 and CDR2 from the germline V gene are LNHDA and SQIVND (reference sequence). Deletions cut 11 bases from V and 0 bases from J, with 11 bases between. The CDR3 reads CAVGIHSNQPQHF. CDR3 bases: TGTGCCGTAGGGATACATAGCAATCAGCCCCAGCATTTT. Using reference TRBV19 and TRBJ1-5 for the parts outside the CDR3, the full variable domain is DGGITQSPKYLFRKEGQNVTLSCEQNLNHDAMYWYRQDPGQGLRLIYYSQIVNDFQKGDIAEGYSVSREKKESFPLTVTSAQKNPTAFYLCAVGIHSNQPQHFGDGTRLSIL.

This chain joins TRBV7-9 and TRBJ1-6; D is unclear. Germline V gene data show CDR1 as SEHNR and CDR2 as FQNEAQ (reference sequence). The CDR3 is 16 residues long. V was clipped by 5 bases and J by 6 bases, with 17 bases between them. The CDR3 sequence: CASSPPSGLVNSPLHF. The CDR3 DNA reads as TGTGCCAGCAGCCCTCCTTCTGGGCTGGTTAATTCACCCCTCCACTTT.

V and J are TRBV29-1 and TRBJ2-1; the D gene is possibly TRBD2 (6 bases). The CDR3 sequence is 13 residues long. The germline CDR1 and CDR2 sequences are SQVTM and ANQGSEA. Trimming cost V 5 bases and J 6 bases, with 14 bases left between them. In nucleotides, the CDR3 is TGCAGCGTTTCAGGGAGGTGGGGCAATGAGCAGTTCTTC. Its translation: CSVSGRWGNEQFF.

The chain employs TRBV27 and TRBJ2-3, with a possible D match to TRBD2 (7 bases). V dropped 5 bases and J dropped 2 bases, with 17 bases sitting between them. Per germline, CDR1 MNHEY and CDR2 SMNVEV (reference sequence). The CDR3 has 16 amino acids. CDR3 coding DNA: TGTGCCAGCAGTCTCCGAGGGGGGAGGGCCACAGATACGCAGTATTTT. Protein sequence: CASSLRGGRATDTQYF.

The rearrangement uses TRBV7-3 and TRBJ2-7, with 7 bases aligning to TRBD1. V lost 3 bases to trimming and J lost 3 bases; unmatched junction nucleotides: 2. The CDR3 extends over 13 amino acids. Looked up from germline, CDR1 is SGHTA and CDR2 is FQGTGA. CDR3 loop: CASSLGQYYEQYF. The CDR3 DNA reads as TGTGCCAGCAGCTTGGGACAGTACTACGAGCAGTACTTC.

This rearrangement joins TRBV7-8 to TRBJ1-2, with D perhaps matching TRBD1 (5 bases). Trimming left V 3 bases short and J 5 bases short, with 10 bases between. Germline CDR1 SGHVS, CDR2 FQNEAQ. There are 13 residues in the CDR3. The CDR3 reads CASSFQGTYGYTF. CDR3 nucleotide sequence: TGTGCCAGCAGCTTTCAGGGTACTTATGGCTACACCTTC.

The J gene is TRBJ2-5, the V gene TRBV6-4; D might be TRBD2 (6 bases). V lost 8 bases and J 5 bases, leaving 15 bases between the germline ends. CDR1 is MRHNA, CDR2 SNTAGT, per germline. The CDR3 runs to 13 residues. In DNA form, the CDR3 reads TGTGCCAGCTCCAGCCTGGCGGGGGAGACCCAGTACTTC. It encodes CASSSLAGETQYF.

The rearrangement joins TRBV11-3 to TRBJ2-5, with a weak D call TRBD1 (6 bases). V gave up 3 bases and J gave up 1 base, with 6 bases separating them. The CDR3 runs to 13 residues. Per germline, CDR1 SGHNT and CDR2 YENEEA. In nucleotides, the CDR3 is TGTGCCAGCAGCTTGGGGGCCCAAGAGACCCAGTACTTC. The encoded protein is CASSLGAQETQYF.

This clone was counted once. The rearrangement links TRBV23-1 to TRBJ2-7; a weak D match, TRBD2 (5 bases). TRBV23-1 has ORF status, its function being uncertain. The CDR3 runs 14 residues. Trimming took off 0 bases at V and 3 bases at J, with 9 bases between the two ends. The CDR3 DNA reads TGCGCCAGCAGTCAATCGATCGGGGTCTACGAGCAGTACTTC. This translates into CASSQSIGVYEQYF.

The chain joins TRBV3-1 (or the pseudogene TRBV3-2) to TRBJ1-4, with D possibly being TRBD1 (6 bases). Trimming removed 0 bases from V and 9 bases from J, with 20 bases in between. This CDR3 is built from 17 residues. The germline V gene has CDR1 LGHDT and CDR2 YNNKEL (reference sequence). The CDR3 DNA sequence: TGTGCCAGCAGCCAAGATTTTTGGCAGGGGCTAAGTCAAAAACTGTTTTTT. It is translated as CASSQDFWQGLSQKLFF.

This sequence joins TRBV19 and TRBJ2-3; a weak D match, TRBD1 (6 bases). The CDR3 contains 15 residues. CDR1 and CDR2 (germline): LNHDA, SQIVND (reference sequence). With 5 bases removed from V and 0 bases from J, the gap between germline ends came to 12 bases. The CDR3 sequence: CASSGTQVSTDTQYF. The CDR3 bases are TGTGCCAGTAGTGGGACACAGGTTAGCACAGATACGCAGTATTTT. Complete variable domain (other parts from reference TRBV19 and TRBJ2-3): DGGITQSPKYLFRKEGQNVTLSCEQNLNHDAMYWYRQDPGQGLRLIYYSQIVNDFQKGDIAEGYSVSREKKESFPLTVTSAQKNPTAFYLCASSGTQVSTDTQYFGPGTRLTVL.

This clone appeared a few times. The chain carries TRBV18 and TRBJ1-1; no clear D gene. This CDR3 comprises 12 residues. The germline gives CDR1 KGHSH, CDR2 LQKENI. V shed 5 bases and J shed 4 bases, with 8 bases lying between them. The CDR3 nucleotides are TGTGCCAGCTCATACGGAGGCACTGAAGCTTTCTTT. Encoded protein: CASSYGGTEAFF.

The rearrangement uses TRBV15 and TRBJ2-1, with 7 bases fitting TRBD2. The CDR3 extends over 18 amino acids. The V gene's germline CDR1 is LNHNV and CDR2 YYDKDF (reference sequence). The V and J ends lost 3 bases and 4 bases, in that order; junction bases with no gene match: 15. The CDR3 loop reads CATSSSYPGGKEYNEQFF. The CDR3 nucleotides read TGTGCCACCAGCAGTTCCTATCCGGGGGGAAAGGAATACAATGAGCAGTTCTTC.

This chain links TRBV2 with TRBJ2-7; D call uncertain. Germline CDR1 is SNHLY and CDR2 is FYNNEI. V lost 6 bases to trimming and J lost 3 bases, with 15 bases between them. There are 14 residues in the CDR3. The CDR3 is CASRNPLWGYEQYF. CDR3 bases: TGTGCCAGCAGAAACCCGTTATGGGGCTACGAGCAGTACTTC. The variable domain in full, with the rest retrieved from reference TRBV2 and TRBJ2-7, is EPEVTQTPSHQVTQMGQEVILRCVPISNHLYFYWYRQILGQKVEFLVSFYNNEISEKSEIFDDQFSVERPDGSNFTLKIRSTKLEDSAMYFCASRNPLWGYEQYFGPGTRLTVT.

The J gene is TRBJ2-2, the V gene TRBV21-1; the table calls TRBD1, which could not be checked here. TRBV21-1 is a recognized pseudogene. This CDR3 has 15 residues. CDR3 in DNA: TGTGCCAGCAGCAAAGTTCAGGGGGACACCGGGGAGCTGTTTTTT. Protein: CASSKVQGDTGELFF.

This clone was observed a single time. The rearrangement uses TRBV5-1 and TRBJ2-2; the D gene is possibly TRBD1 (5 bases). Germline CDR1 reads SGHRS; CDR2 reads YFSETQ. The CDR3 is 15 residues long. Trimming pared 5 bases from V and 5 bases from J, leaving 16 bases between. CDR3 nucleotide sequence: TGCGCCAGCAGATTAACAGGTTTTTCAACCGGGGAGCTGTTTTTT. Encoded protein: CASRLTGFSTGELFF.

The gene calls are TRBV27 and TRBJ1-5; D is uncertain. Germline lookup yields CDR1 MNHEY and CDR2 SMNVEV (reference sequence). This CDR3 has 14 residues. V dropped 6 bases and J dropped 1 base, with 10 bases sitting between them. The CDR3 DNA reads as TGTGCCAGCAGGGTGGGAGGGAGCAATCAGCCCCAGCATTTT. It codes for CASRVGGSNQPQHF.

This clone occurred once. This rearrangement joins TRBV7-9 to TRBJ2-3; 10 bases line up with TRBD2. Germline lookup yields CDR1 SEHNR and CDR2 FQNEAQ (reference sequence). The CDR3 extends over 13 amino acids. After removal of 6 bases from V and 9 bases from J, the junction contained 6 bases not matched to a gene. The CDR3 sequence is CASRGLAGDTQYF. For the CDR3, the DNA is TGTGCCAGCAGAGGGCTAGCGGGGGACACGCAGTATTTT.

The V and J genes are TRBV12-3 or TRBV12-4 and TRBJ1-2; perhaps TRBD1 as D (5 bases). With 5 bases removed from V and 4 bases from J, the gap between germline ends came to 11 bases. The CDR3 contains 13 residues. In DNA, the CDR3 is TGTGCCAGCAGTCCAGGGATTTCCTATGGCTACACCTTC. It specifies CASSPGISYGYTF.

This sequence joins TRBV30 and TRBJ2-7; D may match TRBD1 or TRBD2 (5 bases each). Germline CDR1 is GTSNPN and CDR2 is SVGIG (reference sequence). CDR3 length: 14 amino acids. Trimming pared 3 bases from V and 7 bases from J, leaving 19 bases between. CDR3 coding DNA: TGTGCCTGGAGCCCTCCTCGGGGCTCGGGTGAGCAGTACTTC. The encoded protein is CAWSPPRGSGEQYF.

This chain uses TRBV19 with TRBJ1-6; TRBD1 matches 8 bases. The junction had 6 bases not matched to a gene; V was cut back by 5 bases and J by 9 bases. This CDR3 contains 14 residues. The germline V gene has CDR1 LNHDA and CDR2 SQIVND (reference sequence). Here the CDR3 reads CASSFGQGGSPLHF. The CDR3, as DNA: TGTGCCAGTAGTTTCGGACAGGGAGGTTCACCCCTCCACTTT.

The rearrangement links TRBV7-2 to TRBJ2-1, with TRBD2 matching over 10 bases. This CDR3 has 16 amino acids. CDR1 and CDR2 (germline): SGHTA, FQGNSA. J lost 2 bases, V lost 7 bases, and 8 bases had no gene match. The CDR3 nucleotides read TGTGCCAGCACCGGGGAAAGCGGGGGGGCCTACAATGAGCAGTTCTTC. This sequence encodes CASTGESGGAYNEQFF. Supplemented by reference TRBV7-2 and TRBJ2-1, the full variable domain reads GAGVSQSPSNKVTEKGKDVELRCDPISGHTALYWYRQSLGQGLEFLIYFQGNSAPDKSGLPSDRFSAERTGGSVSTLTIQRTQQEDSAVYLCASTGESGGAYNEQFFGPGTRLTVL.

This rearrangement joins TRBV4-2 to TRBJ2-7; 7 nucleotides line up with TRBD1. Germline CDR1 LGHNA, CDR2 YNFKEQ. V was clipped by 1 base and J by 2 bases; unmatched bases: 8. The CDR3 has 16 amino acids. The DNA of the CDR3 is TGTGCCAGCAGCCAAGGAGGGACAGTTTTTACCTACGAGCAGTACTTC. Its translation is CASSQGGTVFTYEQYF.